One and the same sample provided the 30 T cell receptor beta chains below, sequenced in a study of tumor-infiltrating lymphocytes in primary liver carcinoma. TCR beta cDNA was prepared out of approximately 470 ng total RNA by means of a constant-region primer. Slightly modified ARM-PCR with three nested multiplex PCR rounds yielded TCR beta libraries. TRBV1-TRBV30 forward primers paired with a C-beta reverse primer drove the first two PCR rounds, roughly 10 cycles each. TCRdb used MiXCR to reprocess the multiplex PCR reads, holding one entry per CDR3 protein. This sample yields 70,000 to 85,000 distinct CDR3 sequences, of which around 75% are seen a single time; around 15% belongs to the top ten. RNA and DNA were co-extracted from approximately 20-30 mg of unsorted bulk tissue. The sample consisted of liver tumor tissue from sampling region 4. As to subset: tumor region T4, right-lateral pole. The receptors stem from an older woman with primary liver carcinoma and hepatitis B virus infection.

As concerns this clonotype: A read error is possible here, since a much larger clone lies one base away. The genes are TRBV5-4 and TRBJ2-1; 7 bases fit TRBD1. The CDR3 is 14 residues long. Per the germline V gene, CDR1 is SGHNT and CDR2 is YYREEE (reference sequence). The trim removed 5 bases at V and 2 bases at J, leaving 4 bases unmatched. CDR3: CASSDREAYNEQFF. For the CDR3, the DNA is TGTGCCAGCAGTGACAGGGAAGCCTACAATGAGCAGTTCTTC.

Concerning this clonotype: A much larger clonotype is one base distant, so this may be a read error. The CDR3 DNA sequence: TGTGCCAGCAATTTGTCGCAGTCCTACGAGCAGTACTTC. Protein: CASNLSQSYEQYF. V gene TRBV28 combines with J gene TRBJ2-7; D is unresolved. The germline gives CDR1 MDHEN, CDR2 SYDVKM. CDR3 length: 13 amino acids. V was cut by 7 bases and J by 1 base, with 11 bases left in between.

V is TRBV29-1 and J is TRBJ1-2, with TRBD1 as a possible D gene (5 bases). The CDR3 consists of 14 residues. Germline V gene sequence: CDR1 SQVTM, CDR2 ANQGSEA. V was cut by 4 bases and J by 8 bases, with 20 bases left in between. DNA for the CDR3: TGCAGCGTTGTGGGGGGGACGGGCGCTCGCGGCTACACCTTC. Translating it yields CSVVGGTGARGYTF.

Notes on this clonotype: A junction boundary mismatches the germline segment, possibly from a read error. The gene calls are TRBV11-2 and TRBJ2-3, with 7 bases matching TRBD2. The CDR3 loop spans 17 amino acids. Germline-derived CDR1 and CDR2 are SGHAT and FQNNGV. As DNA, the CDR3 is TGTGCCAGCAGCTTAGGGGGACTAATGTACACGTCAGATACGCATTACTTT. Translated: CASSLGGLMYTSDTHYF.

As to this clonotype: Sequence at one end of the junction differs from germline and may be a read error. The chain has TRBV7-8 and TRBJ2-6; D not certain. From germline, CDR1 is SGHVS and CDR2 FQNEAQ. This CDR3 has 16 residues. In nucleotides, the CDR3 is TGTGCCAGCAGCTTAGACAGAGCGTCTGGGGTCAACGTCCTGACTTTT. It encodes CASSLDRASGVNVLTF.

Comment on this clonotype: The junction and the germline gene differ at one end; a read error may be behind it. The CDR3 region is CASSLSSGLTPHF. The CDR3 nucleotides read TGTGCTAGCAGTTTATCGTCCGGACTCACCCCGCATTTC. This rearrangement joins TRBV12-3 or TRBV12-4 to TRBJ2-3; D possibly corresponds to TRBD2 (5 bases). The CDR3 totals 13 residues.

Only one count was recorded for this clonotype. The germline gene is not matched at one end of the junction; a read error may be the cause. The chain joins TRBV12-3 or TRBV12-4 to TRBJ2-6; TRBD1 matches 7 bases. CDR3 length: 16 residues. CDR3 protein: CASSLATGIGANVLTF. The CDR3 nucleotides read TGTGCCAGCAGTTTAGCGACAGGGATTGGGGCCAATGTCCTGACTTTC.

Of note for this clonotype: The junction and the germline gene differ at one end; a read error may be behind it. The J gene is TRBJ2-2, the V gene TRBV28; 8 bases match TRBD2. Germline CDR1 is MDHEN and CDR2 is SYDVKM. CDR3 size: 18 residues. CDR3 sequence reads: CASSSRTSKTENTGELLF. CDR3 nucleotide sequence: TGTGCCAGCAGTTCCCGGACTAGCAAAACTGAGAACACCGGGGAGCTGTTGTTT.

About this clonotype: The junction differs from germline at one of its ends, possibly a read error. The DNA for the CDR3 is TGCCGCGTTGAAACGGGGAGGAACACTGAAGCTTTCTTT. Protein sequence: CRVETGRNTEAFF. The chain employs TRBV29-1 and TRBJ1-1; D remains ambiguous. The germline gives CDR1 SQVTM, CDR2 ANQGSEA. There are 13 residues in the CDR3.

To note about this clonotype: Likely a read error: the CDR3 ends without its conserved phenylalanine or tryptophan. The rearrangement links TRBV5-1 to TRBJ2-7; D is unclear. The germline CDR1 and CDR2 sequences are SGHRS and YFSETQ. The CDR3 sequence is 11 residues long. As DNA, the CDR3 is TGCACCAGCAGCCGCTCCTACGAGCAGTACTTA. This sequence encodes CTSSRSYEQYL.

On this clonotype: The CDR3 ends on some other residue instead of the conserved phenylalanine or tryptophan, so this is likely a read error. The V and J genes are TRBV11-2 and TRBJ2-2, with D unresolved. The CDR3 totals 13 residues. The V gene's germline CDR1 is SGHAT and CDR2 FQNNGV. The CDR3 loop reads CAISLDRTGELFS. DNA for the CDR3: TGTGCCATCAGCTTAGATAGGACCGGGGAGCTGTTTTCT.

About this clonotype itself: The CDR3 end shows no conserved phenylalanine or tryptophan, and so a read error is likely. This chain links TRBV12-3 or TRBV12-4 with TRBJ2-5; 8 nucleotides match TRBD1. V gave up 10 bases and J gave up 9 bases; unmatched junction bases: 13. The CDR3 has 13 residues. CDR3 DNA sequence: TGTGCCAACGGTACGGACAGGGCCAGGGCCCAGTACCTC. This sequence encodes CANGTDRARAQYL.

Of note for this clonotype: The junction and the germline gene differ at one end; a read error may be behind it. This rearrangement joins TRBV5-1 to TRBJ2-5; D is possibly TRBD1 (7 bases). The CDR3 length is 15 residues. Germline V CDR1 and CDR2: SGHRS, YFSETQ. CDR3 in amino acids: CASSLMTGTQETHYF. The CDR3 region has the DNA TGCGCCAGTAGCCTAATGACAGGGACTCAAGAGACCCACTACTTC.

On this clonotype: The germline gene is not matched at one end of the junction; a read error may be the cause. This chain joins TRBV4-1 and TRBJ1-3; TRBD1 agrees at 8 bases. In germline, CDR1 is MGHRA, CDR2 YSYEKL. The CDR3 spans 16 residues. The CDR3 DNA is TGCGCCAGTAGCCATCCGGGACAGGAGACTGGAAACACCATATATTTT. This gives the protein CASSHPGQETGNTIYF.

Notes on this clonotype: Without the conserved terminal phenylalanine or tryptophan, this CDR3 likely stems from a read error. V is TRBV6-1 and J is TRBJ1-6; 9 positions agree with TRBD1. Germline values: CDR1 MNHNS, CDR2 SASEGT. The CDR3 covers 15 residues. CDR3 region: CTSRIQGADNSPLHS. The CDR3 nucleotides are TGTACCAGCAGGATACAGGGGGCGGATAATTCACCCCTCCACTCT.

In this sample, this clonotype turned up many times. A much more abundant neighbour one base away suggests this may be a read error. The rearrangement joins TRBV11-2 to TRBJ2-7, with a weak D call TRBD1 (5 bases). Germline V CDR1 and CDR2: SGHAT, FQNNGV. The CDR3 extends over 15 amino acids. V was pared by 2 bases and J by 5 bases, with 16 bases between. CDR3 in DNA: TGTGCCAGCAGCTTACGATGGATAGGGGAAAACGAGCAGTACTTC. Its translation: CASSLRWIGENEQYF.

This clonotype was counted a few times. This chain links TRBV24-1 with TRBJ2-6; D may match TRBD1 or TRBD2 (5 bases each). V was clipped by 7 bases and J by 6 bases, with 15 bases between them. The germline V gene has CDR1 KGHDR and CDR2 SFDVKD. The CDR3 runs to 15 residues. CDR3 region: CATSSGPSAANVLTF. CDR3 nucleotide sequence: TGTGCCACCAGCTCGGGACCCTCGGCGGCCAACGTCCTGACTTTC.

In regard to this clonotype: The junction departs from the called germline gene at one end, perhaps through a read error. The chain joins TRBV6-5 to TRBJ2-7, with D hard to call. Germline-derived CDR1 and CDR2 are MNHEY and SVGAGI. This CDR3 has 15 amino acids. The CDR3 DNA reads TGTGTCAGCAGTTACTCGATAGCCGGCTTCTACGAGCAATACTTC. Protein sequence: CVSSYSIAGFYEQYF.

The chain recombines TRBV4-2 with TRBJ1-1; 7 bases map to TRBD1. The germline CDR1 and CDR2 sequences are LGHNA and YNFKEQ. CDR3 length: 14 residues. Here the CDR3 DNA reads TGTAACAGCAGCCCGGGACAGCTGAACACTGAAGCTTTCTTT. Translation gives CNSSPGQLNTEAFF.

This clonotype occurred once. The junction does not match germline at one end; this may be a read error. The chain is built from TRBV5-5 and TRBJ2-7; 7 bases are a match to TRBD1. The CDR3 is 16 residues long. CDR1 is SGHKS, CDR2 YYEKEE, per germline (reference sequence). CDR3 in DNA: TGTGCCAGCAGCCCCAGGACAGGAGGAGCATCCTACGATCAGTACTTC. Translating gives CASSPRTGGASYDQYF.

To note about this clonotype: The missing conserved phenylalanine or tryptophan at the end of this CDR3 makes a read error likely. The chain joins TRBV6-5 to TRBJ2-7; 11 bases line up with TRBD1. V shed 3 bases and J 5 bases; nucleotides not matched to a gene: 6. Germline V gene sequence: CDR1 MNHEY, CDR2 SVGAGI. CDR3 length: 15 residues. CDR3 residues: CASSYHGQGANEQYS. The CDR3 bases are TGTGCCAGCAGTTATCACGGACAGGGGGCCAACGAGCAGTACTCC.

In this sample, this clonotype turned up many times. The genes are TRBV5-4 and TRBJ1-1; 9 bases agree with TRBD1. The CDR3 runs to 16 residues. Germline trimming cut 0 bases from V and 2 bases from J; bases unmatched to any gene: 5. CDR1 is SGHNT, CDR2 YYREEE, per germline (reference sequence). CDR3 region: CASSLGGTGSNTEAFF. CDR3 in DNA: TGTGCCAGCAGCTTGGGGGGGACAGGGAGCAACACTGAAGCTTTCTTT.

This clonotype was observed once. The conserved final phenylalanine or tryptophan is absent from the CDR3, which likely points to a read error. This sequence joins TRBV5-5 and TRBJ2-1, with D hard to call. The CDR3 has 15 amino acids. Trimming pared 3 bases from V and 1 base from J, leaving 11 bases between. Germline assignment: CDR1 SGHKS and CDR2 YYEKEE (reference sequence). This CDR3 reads CASSSNTTSYNEQFL. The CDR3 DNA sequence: TGTGCCAGCAGCTCAAACACCACGTCCTACAATGAGCAGTTCTTA.

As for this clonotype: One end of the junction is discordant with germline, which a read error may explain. Here the CDR3 reads CVISETYEQYF. As DNA, the CDR3 is TGTGTCATCAGTGAGACCTACGAGCAGTACTTC. This chain links TRBV10-3 with TRBJ2-7, with unresolved D. Germline V gene sequence: CDR1 ENHRY, CDR2 SYGVKD. The CDR3 totals 11 residues.

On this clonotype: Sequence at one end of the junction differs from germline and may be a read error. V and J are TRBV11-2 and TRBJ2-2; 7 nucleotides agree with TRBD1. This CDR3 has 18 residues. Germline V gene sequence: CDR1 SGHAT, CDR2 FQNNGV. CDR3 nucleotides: TGTGCCAGCAGCCGAGGGGGCTCTTTTATCGCGAACACCGGGGAGCTGTTATTT. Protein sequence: CASSRGGSFIANTGELLF.

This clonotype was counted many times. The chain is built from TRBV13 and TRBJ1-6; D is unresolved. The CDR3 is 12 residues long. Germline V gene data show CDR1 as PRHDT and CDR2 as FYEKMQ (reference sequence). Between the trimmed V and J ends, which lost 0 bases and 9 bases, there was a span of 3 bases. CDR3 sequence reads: CASSLGRSPLHF. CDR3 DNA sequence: TGTGCCAGCAGCTTAGGGCGTTCACCCCTCCACTTT.

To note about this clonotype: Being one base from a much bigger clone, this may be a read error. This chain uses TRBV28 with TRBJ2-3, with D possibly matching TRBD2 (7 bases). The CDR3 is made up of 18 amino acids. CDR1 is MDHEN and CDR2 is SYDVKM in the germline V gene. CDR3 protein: CAGSLSVGGRQHQDTQYF. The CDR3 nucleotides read TGTGCCGGCAGTTTATCGGTCGGGGGGCGGCAGCATCAAGATACGCAGTATTTT.

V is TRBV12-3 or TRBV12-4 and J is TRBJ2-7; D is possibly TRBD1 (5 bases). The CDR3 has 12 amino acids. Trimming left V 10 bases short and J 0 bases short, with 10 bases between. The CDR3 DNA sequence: TGTGCCACCCCTGACAGCTCCTACGAGCAGTACTTC. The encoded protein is CATPDSSYEQYF.

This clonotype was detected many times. CDR3 coding DNA: TGTGCCAGCAGTTACTCGAGGGAGTACAATGAGCAGTTCTTC. It encodes CASSYSREYNEQFF. This sequence joins TRBV6-2 or TRBV6-3 and TRBJ2-1, with D possibly matching TRBD2 (5 bases). V gave up 0 bases and J gave up 4 bases, with 7 bases separating them. The CDR3 spans 14 residues. CDR1 MNHEY and CDR2 SVGEGT come from the germline V gene.

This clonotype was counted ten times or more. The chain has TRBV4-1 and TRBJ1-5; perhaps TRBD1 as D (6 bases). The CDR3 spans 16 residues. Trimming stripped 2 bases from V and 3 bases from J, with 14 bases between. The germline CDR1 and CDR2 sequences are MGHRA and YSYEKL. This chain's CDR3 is CASSQIGGKSNQPQHF. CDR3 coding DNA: TGCGCCAGCAGCCAAATAGGGGGGAAGTCCAATCAGCCCCAGCATTTT.